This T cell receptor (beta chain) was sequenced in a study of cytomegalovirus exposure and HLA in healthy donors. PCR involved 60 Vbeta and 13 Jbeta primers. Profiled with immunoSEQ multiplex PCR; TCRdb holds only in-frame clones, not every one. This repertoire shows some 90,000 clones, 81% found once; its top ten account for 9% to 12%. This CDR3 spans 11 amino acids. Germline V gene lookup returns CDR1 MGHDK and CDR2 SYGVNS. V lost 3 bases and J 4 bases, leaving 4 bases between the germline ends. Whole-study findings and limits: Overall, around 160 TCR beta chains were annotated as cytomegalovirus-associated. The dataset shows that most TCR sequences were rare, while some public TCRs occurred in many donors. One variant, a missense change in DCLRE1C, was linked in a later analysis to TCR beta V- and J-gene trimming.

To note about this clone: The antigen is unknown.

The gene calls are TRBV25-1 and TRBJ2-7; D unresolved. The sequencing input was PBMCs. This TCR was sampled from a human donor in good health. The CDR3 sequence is CASSESYEQYF. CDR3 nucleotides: TGTGCCAGCAGTGAGAGTTACGAGCAGTACTTC.